The 13 T cell receptor beta chains listed next were all sequenced from one sample in a study of cytotoxic CD8 clonotypes in ibrutinib-treated CLL. Profiling relied on immunoSEQ multiplex PCR, and the TCRdb table lists in-frame clones only, not all of them. There are just over 200,000 clones in the sample; over 65% occur only once, and about 6.2% lies in the top ten. This material consisted of PBMCs, taken after 12 months of ibrutinib treatment. These receptors originate from a human donor with chronic lymphocytic leukemia.

This chain connects TRBV2 to TRBJ2-5; D may be TRBD2 (6 bases). The V gene's germline CDR1 is SNHLY and CDR2 FYNNEI. CDR3 length: 16 amino acids. V lost 3 bases and J lost 5, with 19 bases in between. CDR3 residues: CASSDGQGGRQETQYF. As DNA, the CDR3 is TGTGCCAGCAGTGATGGGCAGGGAGGACGGCAGGAGACCCAGTACTTC.

This clone is a singleton in its sample. The chain joins TRBV28 to TRBJ1-1; D is possibly TRBD1 (5 bases). CDR3 length equals 11 residues. V was clipped by 4 bases and J by 8 bases, with 8 bases between them. Germline V gene lookup returns CDR1 MDHEN and CDR2 SYDVKM. DNA of the CDR3: TGTGCCAGCAGTTCTCGGACAGAAGCTTTCTTT. Its protein is CASSSRTEAFF.

This chain links TRBV28 with TRBJ1-2; 9 bases align to TRBD1. The length of the CDR3 is 15 residues. V shed 10 bases and J 4 bases; nucleotides not matched to a gene: 13. Germline CDR1 MDHEN, CDR2 SYDVKM. As DNA, the CDR3 is TGTGCCATAGAAACAGGGGGCGGCAGGGGCTATGGCTACACCTTC. Translation gives CAIETGGGRGYGYTF.

V and J are TRBV27 and TRBJ1-5, with 7 bases that match TRBD1. The germline gives CDR1 MNHEY, CDR2 SMNVEV (reference sequence). The CDR3 extends over 15 amino acids. With V trimmed by 6 bases and J by 6 bases, 11 bases remained unmatched. CDR3 DNA sequence: TGTGCCAGCAGACCGCGACAGGGTAAGGCTCAGCCCCAGCATTTT. As protein: CASRPRQGKAQPQHF.

The chain employs TRBV7-6 and TRBJ1-5, with TRBD1 matching over 8 bases. V lost 8 bases and J lost 7; bases outside the gene matches: 13. The CDR3 sequence is 15 residues long. From germline, CDR1 is SGHVS and CDR2 FNYEAQ. This CDR3 reads CASSRVGQGLQPQHF. CDR3 DNA sequence: TGTGCCAGCTCCAGGGTCGGACAGGGTTTGCAGCCCCAGCATTTT.

The chain couples TRBV29-1 to TRBJ1-5, with a weak D call TRBD1 (5 bases). CDR1 SQVTM and CDR2 ANQGSEA come from the germline V gene. Trimming left V 4 bases short and J 2 bases short, with 12 bases between. The CDR3 consists of 14 residues. CDR3 sequence reads: CSVGYGGGNQPQHF. Written as DNA, the CDR3 is TGCAGCGTTGGGTATGGGGGAGGCAATCAGCCCCAGCATTTT.

The CDR3 protein is CASSPSRQAAQPQHF. The CDR3 coding sequence is TGTGCCAGCTCACCATCAAGACAGGCGGCTCAGCCCCAGCATTTT. The chain has TRBV18 and TRBJ1-5; tentatively, D is TRBD1 (6 bases). The germline V and J ends were trimmed by 2 bases and 6 bases, with 14 bases remaining between them. The CDR3 loop spans 15 amino acids. Germline CDR1 reads KGHSH; CDR2 reads LQKENI.

In this sample, this clone turned up a few times. This CDR3 is CASSPGNQPQHF. CDR3 DNA: TGTGCCAGCAGCCCCGGGAATCAGCCCCAGCATTTT. The V and J genes are TRBV7-2 and TRBJ1-5; no definite D call. From germline, CDR1 is SGHTA and CDR2 FQGNSA. The CDR3 sequence is 12 residues long. Between the trimmed V and J ends, which lost 5 bases and 4 bases, there was a span of 6 bases.

This rearrangement joins TRBV19 to TRBJ2-3; TRBD1 aligns across 9 bases. The CDR3 sequence is 16 residues long. In germline, CDR1 is LNHDA, CDR2 SQIVND (reference sequence). Germline trimming cut 5 bases from V and 1 base from J; bases unmatched to any gene: 7. The CDR3 loop reads CASSETGGAGTDTQYF. The DNA of the CDR3 is TGTGCCAGTAGTGAAACAGGGGGCGCTGGCACAGATACGCAGTATTTT.

This clone was observed once. The chain recombines TRBV4-2 with TRBJ1-2; D perhaps matches TRBD1 (6 bases). CDR1 is LGHNA and CDR2 is YNFKEQ in the germline V gene. The CDR3 totals 16 residues. The V gene lost 2 bases and the J gene lost 6 bases, with 19 bases spanning the gap. In nucleotides, the CDR3 is TGTGCCAGCAGCCAAACCGGGACAACCCGAGGGGATGGCTACACCTTC. Translation: CASSQTGTTRGDGYTF.

The J gene is TRBJ2-7, the V gene TRBV6-5, with D unclear. In germline, CDR1 is MNHEY, CDR2 SVGAGI. CDR3 size: 12 residues. Trimming cost V 6 bases and J 0 bases, with 6 bases left between them. The CDR3 here is CASSPHSYEQYF. The DNA for the CDR3 is TGTGCCAGCAGCCCCCACTCCTACGAGCAGTACTTC.

This chain joins TRBV28 and TRBJ2-7, with 8 bases fitting TRBD2. Germline-derived CDR1 and CDR2 are MDHEN and SYDVKM. The CDR3 sequence is 14 residues long. Trimming at V came to 2 bases and at J to 6 bases, leaving 6 bases not matched to a gene. CDR3 amino acids: CASSLASGGTEQYF. In nucleotides, the CDR3 is TGTGCCAGCAGTTTAGCGAGCGGGGGAACCGAGCAGTACTTC.

The chain joins TRBV9 to TRBJ1-2, with D perhaps TRBD1 (5 bases). Germline CDR1 is SGDLS and CDR2 is YYNGEE. Trimming removed 0 bases at V and 3 bases at J, with 12 bases between. The CDR3 spans 15 residues. CDR3 in amino acids: CASSVAPGEHYGYTF. CDR3 in DNA: TGTGCCAGCAGCGTAGCTCCGGGGGAGCACTATGGCTACACCTTC.